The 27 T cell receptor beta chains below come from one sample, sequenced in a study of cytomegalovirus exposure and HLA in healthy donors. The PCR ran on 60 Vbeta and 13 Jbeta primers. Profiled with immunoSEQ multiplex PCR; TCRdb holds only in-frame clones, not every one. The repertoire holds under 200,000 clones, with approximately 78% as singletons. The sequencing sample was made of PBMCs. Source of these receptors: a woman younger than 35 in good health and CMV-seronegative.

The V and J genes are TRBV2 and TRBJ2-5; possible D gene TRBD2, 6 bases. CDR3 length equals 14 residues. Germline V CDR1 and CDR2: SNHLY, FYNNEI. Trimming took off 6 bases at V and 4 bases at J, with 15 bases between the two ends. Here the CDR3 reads CASRSPGLGETQYF. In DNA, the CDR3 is TGTGCCAGCAGGTCACCGGGACTGGGAGAGACCCAGTACTTC. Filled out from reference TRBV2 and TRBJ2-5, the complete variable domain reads EPEVTQTPSHQVTQMGQEVILRCVPISNHLYFYWYRQILGQKVEFLVSFYNNEISEKSEIFDDQFSVERPDGSNFTLKIRSTKLEDSAMYFCASRSPGLGETQYFGPGTRLLVL.

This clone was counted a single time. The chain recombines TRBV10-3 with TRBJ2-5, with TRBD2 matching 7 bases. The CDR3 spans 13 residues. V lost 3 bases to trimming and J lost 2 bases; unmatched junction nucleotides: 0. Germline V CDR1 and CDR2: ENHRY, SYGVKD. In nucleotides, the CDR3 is TGTGCCATCAGTGACGGGGGGCAAGAGACCCAGTACTTC. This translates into CAISDGGQETQYF.

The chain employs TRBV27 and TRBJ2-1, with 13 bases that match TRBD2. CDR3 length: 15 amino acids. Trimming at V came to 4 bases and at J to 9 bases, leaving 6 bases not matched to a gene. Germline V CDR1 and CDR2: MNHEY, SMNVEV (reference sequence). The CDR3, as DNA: TGTGCCAGCAGTTCACTAGCGGGAGGGCCAGGTGAGCAGTTCTTC. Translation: CASSSLAGGPGEQFF.

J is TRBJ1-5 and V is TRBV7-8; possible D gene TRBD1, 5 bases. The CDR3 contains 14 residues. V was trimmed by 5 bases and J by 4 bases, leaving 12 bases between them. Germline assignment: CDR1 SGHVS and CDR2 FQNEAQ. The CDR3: CASSAFSGNQPQHF. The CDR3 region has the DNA TGTGCCAGCAGCGCTTTCTCAGGGAATCAGCCCCAGCATTTT.

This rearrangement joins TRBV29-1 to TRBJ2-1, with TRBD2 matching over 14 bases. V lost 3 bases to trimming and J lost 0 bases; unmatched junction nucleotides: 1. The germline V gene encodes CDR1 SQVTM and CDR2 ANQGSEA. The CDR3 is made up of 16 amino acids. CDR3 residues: CSVEGTSGSSYNEQFF. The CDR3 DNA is TGCAGCGTTGAGGGGACTAGCGGGAGCTCCTACAATGAGCAGTTCTTC.

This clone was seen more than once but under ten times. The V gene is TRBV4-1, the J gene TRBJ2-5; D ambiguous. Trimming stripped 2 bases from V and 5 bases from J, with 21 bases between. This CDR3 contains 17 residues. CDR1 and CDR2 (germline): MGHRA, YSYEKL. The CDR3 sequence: CASSQLDILSFGETQYF. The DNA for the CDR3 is TGCGCCAGCAGCCAACTGGATATACTAAGCTTTGGGGAGACCCAGTACTTC.

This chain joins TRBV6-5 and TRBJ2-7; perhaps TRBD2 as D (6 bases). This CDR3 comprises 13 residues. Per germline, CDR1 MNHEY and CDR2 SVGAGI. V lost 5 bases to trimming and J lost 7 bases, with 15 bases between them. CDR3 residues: CASSAGRGLEQYF. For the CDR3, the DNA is TGTGCCAGCAGTGCGGGACGGGGCTTAGAGCAGTACTTC.

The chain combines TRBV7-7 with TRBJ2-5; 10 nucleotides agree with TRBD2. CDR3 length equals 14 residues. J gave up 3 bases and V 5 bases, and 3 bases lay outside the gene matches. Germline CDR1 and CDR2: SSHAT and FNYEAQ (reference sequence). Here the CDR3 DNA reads TGTGCCAGCAGCCAAGCGGGAGGGAAAGAGACCCAGTACTTC. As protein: CASSQAGGKETQYF. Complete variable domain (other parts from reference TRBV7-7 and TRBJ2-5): GAGVSQSPRYKVTKRGQDVTLRCDPISSHATLYWYQQALGQGPEFLTYFNYEAQPDKSGLPSDRFSAERPEGSISTLTIQRTEQRDSAMYRCASSQAGGKETQYFGPGTRLLVL.

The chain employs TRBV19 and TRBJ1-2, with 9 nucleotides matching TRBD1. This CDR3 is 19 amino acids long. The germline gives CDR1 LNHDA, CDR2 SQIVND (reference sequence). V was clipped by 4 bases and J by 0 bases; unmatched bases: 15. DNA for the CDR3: TGTGCCAGTAGTACTCGCTCCGGGACAGGGAGAAGAGCTAACTATGGCTACACCTTC. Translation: CASSTRSGTGRRANYGYTF.

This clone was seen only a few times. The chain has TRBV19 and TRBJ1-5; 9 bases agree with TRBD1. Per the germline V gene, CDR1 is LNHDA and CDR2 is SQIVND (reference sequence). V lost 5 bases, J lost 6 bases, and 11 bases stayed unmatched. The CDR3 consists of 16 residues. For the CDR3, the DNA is TGTGCCAGTAGTGTACAACAGGGGGCGGTAGTTCAGCCCCAGCATTTT. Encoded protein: CASSVQQGAVVQPQHF.

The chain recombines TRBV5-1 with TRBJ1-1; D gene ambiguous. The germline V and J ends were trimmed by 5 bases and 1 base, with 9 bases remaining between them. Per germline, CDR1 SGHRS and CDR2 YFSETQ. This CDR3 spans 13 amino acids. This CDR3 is CASSQLGNTEAFF. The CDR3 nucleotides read TGCGCCAGCAGTCAACTCGGGAACACTGAAGCTTTCTTT.

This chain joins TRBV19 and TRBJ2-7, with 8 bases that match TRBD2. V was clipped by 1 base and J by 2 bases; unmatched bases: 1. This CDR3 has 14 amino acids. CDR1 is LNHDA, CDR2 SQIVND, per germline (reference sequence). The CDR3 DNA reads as TGTGCCAGTAGTATAGTTAGCGGGGCCTACGAGCAGTACTTC. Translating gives CASSIVSGAYEQYF.

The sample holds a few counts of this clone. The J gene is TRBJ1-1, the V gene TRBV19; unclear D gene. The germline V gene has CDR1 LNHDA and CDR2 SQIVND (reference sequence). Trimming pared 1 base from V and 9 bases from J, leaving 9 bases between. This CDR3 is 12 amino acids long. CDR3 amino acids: CASSIAGTQAFF. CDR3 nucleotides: TGTGCCAGTAGTATAGCAGGAACCCAAGCTTTCTTT.

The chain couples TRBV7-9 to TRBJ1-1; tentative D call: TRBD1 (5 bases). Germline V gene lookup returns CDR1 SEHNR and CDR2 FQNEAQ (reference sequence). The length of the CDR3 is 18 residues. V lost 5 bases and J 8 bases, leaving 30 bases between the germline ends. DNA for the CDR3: TGTGCCAGCAGCGCCAGAGAGAGAACAGCAGGGCGGTTAAACGAAGCTTTCTTT. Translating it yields CASSARERTAGRLNEAFF.

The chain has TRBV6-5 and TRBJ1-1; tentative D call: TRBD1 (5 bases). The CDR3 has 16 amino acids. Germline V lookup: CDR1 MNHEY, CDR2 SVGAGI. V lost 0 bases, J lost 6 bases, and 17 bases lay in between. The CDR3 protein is CASSYSRAGFSSEAFF. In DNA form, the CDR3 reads TGTGCCAGCAGTTACTCACGCGCAGGGTTTAGCTCTGAAGCTTTCTTT.

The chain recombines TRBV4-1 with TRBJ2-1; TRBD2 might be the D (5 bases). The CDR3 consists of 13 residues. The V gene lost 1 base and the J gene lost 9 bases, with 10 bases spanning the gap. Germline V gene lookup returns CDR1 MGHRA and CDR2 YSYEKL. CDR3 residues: CASSQGALAEQFF. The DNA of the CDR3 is TGCGCCAGCAGCCAAGGCGCGCTAGCTGAGCAGTTCTTC.

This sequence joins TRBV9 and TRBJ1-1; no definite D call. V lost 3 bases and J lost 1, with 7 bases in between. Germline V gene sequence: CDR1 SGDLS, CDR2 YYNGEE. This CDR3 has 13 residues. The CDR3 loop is CASSDGANTEAFF. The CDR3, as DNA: TGTGCCAGCAGCGACGGAGCGAACACTGAAGCTTTCTTT.

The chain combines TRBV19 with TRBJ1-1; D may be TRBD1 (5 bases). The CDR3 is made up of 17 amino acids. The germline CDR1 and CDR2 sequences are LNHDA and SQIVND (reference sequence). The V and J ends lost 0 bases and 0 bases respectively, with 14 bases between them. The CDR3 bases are TGTGCCAGTAGTATAGATCGGGGGGTCCTCATGAACACTGAAGCTTTCTTT. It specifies CASSIDRGVLMNTEAFF.

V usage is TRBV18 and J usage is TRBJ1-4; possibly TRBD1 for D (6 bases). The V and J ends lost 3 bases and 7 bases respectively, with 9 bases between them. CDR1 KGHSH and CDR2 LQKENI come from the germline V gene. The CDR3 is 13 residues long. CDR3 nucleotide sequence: TGTGCCAGCTCACCCCAGGGGAGTGAAAAACTGTTTTTT. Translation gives CASSPQGSEKLFF.

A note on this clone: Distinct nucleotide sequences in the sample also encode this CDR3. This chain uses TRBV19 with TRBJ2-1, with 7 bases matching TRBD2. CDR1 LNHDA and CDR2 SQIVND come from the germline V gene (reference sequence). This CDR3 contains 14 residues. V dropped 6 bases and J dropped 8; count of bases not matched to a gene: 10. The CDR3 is CASSPTGGRHEQFF. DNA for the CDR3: TGTGCCAGTAGCCCCACGGGGGGACGGCATGAGCAGTTCTTC.

The chain's CDR3 is CASSYEGHTGELFF. As DNA, the CDR3 is TGTGCCAGCAGTTACGAGGGTCACACCGGGGAGCTGTTTTTT. The J gene is TRBJ2-2, the V gene TRBV6-6; tentative D call: TRBD2 (5 bases). Per germline, CDR1 MNHNY and CDR2 SVGAGI (reference sequence). The CDR3 has 14 residues. V lost 2 bases, J lost 3 bases, and 7 bases lay in between.

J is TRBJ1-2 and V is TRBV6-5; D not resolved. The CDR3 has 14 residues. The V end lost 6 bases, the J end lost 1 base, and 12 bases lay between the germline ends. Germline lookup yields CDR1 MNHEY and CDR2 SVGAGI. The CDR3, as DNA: TGTGCCAGCAGCCCAAACCGCGATAACTATGGCTACACCTTC. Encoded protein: CASSPNRDNYGYTF.

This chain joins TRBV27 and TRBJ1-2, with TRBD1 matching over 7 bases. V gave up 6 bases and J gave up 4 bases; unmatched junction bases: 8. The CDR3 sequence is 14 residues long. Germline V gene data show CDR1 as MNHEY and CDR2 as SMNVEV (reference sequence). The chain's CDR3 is CASSLAGGSYGYTF. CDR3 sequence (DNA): TGTGCCAGCAGCCTCGCAGGGGGTTCCTATGGCTACACCTTC.

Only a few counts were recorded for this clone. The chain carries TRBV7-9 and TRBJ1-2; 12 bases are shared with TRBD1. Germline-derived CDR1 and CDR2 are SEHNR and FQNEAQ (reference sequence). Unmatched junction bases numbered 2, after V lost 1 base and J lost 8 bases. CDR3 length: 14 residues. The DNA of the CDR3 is TGTGCCAGCAGCTTAGGGGACAGGGGGCGAGGCTACACCTTC. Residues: CASSLGDRGRGYTF. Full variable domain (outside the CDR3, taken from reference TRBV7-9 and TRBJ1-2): DTGVSQNPRHKITKRGQNVTFRCDPISEHNRLYWYRQTLGQGPEFLTYFQNEAQLEKSRLLSDRFSAERPKGSFSTLEIQRTEQGDSAMYLCASSLGDRGRGYTFGSGTRLTVV.

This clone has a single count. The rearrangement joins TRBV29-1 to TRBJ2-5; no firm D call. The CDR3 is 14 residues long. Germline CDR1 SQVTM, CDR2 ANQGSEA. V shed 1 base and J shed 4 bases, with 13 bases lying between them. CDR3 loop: CSVEGLARPETQYF. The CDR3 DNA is TGCAGCGTTGAAGGTTTGGCCAGGCCAGAGACCCAGTACTTC. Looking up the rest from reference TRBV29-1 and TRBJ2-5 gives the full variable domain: SAVISQKPSRDICQRGTSLTIQCQVDSQVTMMFWYRQQPGQSLTLIATANQGSEATYESGFVIDKFPISRPNLTFSTLTVSNMSPEDSSIYLCSVEGLARPETQYFGPGTRLLVL.

The CDR3 region is CASSFLRDRDEDEQYF. DNA for the CDR3: TGTGCCAGCAGCTTCCTCCGGGACAGGGATGAAGACGAGCAGTACTTC. The genes are TRBV7-9 and TRBJ2-7, with 9 bases lining up with TRBD1. This CDR3 comprises 16 residues. The germline V gene has CDR1 SEHNR and CDR2 FQNEAQ (reference sequence). V shed 3 bases, J shed 5 bases, and the junction held 11 bases outside the gene matches. The complete variable domain, with remaining parts taken from reference TRBV7-9 and TRBJ2-7, reads DTGVSQNPRHKITKRGQNVTFRCDPISEHNRLYWYRQTLGQGPEFLTYFQNEAQLEKSRLLSDRFSAERPKGSFSTLEIQRTEQGDSAMYLCASSFLRDRDEDEQYFGPGTRLTVT.

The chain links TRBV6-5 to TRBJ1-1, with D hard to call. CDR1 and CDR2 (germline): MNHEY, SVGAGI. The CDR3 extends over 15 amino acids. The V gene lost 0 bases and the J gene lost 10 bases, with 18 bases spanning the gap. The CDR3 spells CASSYSNSRPTGAFF. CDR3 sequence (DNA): TGTGCCAGCAGTTACTCGAATTCGAGGCCTACCGGAGCTTTCTTT.